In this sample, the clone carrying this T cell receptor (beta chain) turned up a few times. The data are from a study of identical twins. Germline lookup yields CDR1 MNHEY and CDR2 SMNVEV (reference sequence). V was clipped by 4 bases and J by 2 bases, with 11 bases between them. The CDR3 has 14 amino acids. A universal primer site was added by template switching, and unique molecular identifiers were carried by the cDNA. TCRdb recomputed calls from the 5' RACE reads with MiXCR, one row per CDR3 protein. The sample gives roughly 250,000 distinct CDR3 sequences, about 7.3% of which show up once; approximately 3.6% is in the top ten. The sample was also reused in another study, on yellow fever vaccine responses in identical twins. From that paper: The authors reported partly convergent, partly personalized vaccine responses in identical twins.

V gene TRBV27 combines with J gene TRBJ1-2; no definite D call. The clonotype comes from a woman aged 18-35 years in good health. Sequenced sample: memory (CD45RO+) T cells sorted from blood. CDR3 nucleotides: TGTGCCAGCAGTTCGGTTTCCAGGAACTATGGCTACACCTTC. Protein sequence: CASSSVSRNYGYTF.